The sequence of this T cell receptor beta chain was determined in a study of blood T cell repertoires in COVID-19. Study details: Samples taken during acute and convalescent COVID-19 were collected in the United States, Italy and Spain. The cDNA or gDNA used as material had been derived from T cells, B-cell-depleted T cells, or PBMCs.

CDR3 size: 14 residues. Per germline, CDR1 SQVTM and CDR2 ANQGSEA. V dropped 4 bases and J dropped 0 bases, with 10 bases sitting between them. Authors' data handling: For nucleated cells, counts were estimated from reference gene primer amplification. The protocol was immunoSEQ multiplex PCR, while the TCRdb copy is restricted to in-frame clones and leaves out a portion. The V and J calls and clone size were taken over from that table, and D and trimming were inferred from the DNA. The sample lists approximately 100,000 clones, roughly 80% occurring once. This receptor was obtained from a man aged 70-80 years with active or convalescent COVID-19. The sequencing input was peripheral blood. This chain joins TRBV29-1 and TRBJ2-1; D unclear. The CDR3 reads CSVADRSSYNEQFF. In DNA form, the CDR3 reads TGCAGCGTTGCGGATCGGAGCTCCTACAATGAGCAGTTCTTC.